This T cell receptor beta chain appears in the sequencing data of a study of T cell responses to AZD1222 COVID-19 vaccine. This clone was counted once. Its antigen is as yet unknown. Trimming left V 3 bases short and J 9 bases short, with 6 bases between. The length of the CDR3 is 11 residues. The V gene's germline CDR1 is LNHDA and CDR2 SQIVND (reference sequence). Overall study results and limits: Possibly, clonal diversity was underestimated; donors were largely white British and included more females.

Produced via immunoSEQ multiplex PCR; TCRdb's table is partial and in-frame only. The sample lists some 120,000 clones; over 75% were seen once. The specimen was peripheral blood, collected on day 0 of AZD1222 vaccination. The origin of this receptor is an adult in good health. The rearrangement links TRBV19 to TRBJ2-1; D uncertain. CDR3 loop: CASSMTGEQFF. The CDR3 DNA sequence: TGTGCCAGTAGTATGACGGGTGAGCAGTTCTTC. Combining the CDR3 with reference TRBV19 and TRBJ2-1 gives the whole variable domain DGGITQSPKYLFRKEGQNVTLSCEQNLNHDAMYWYRQDPGQGLRLIYYSQIVNDFQKGDIAEGYSVSREKKESFPLTVTSAQKNPTAFYLCASSMTGEQFFGPGTRLTVL.